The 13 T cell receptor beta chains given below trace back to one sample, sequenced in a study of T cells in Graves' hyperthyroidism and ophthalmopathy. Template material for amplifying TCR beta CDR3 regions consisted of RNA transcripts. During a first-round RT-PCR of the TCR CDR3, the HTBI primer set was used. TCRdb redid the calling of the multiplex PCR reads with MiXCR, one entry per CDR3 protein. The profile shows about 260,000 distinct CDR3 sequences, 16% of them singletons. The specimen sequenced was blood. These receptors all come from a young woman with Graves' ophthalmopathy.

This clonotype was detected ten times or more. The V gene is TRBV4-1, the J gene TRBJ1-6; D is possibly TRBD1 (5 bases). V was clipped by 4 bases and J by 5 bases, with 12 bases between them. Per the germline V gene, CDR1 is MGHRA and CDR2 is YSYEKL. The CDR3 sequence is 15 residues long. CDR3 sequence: CASSRGGRNNSPLHF. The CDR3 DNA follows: TGCGCCAGCAGCCGGGGGGGACGGAATAATTCACCCCTCCACTTT.

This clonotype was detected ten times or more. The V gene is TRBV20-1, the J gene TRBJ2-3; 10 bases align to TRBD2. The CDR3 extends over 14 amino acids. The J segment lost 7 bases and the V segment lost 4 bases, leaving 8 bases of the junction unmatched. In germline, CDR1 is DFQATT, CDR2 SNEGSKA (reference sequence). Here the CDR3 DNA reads TGCAGTGCTAAAGGAGCGGGGGGGATATATACGCAGTATTTT. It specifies CSAKGAGGIYTQYF.

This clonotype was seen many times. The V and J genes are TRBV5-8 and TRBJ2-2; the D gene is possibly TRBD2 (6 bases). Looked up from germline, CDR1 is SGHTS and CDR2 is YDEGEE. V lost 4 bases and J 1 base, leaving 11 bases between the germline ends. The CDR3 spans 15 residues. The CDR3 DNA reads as TGTGCCAGCAGCCCCGGGACTCAGAACACCGGGGAGCTGTTTTTT. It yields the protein CASSPGTQNTGELFF.

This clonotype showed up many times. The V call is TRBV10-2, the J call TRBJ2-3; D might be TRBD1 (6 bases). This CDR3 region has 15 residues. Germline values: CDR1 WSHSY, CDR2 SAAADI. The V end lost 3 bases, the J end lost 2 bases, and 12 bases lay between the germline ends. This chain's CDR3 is CASSEIGQHTDTQYF. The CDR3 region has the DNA TGCGCCAGCAGTGAAATTGGACAGCACACAGATACGCAGTATTTT.

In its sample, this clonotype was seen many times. The CDR3 DNA reads TGCAGTGCTAGAGACAGGGTTGCTTTCTTT. Protein product: CSARDRVAFF. This rearrangement joins TRBV20-1 to TRBJ1-1; TRBD1 is a possible D gene (5 bases). V was shortened by 0 bases and J by 11 bases, with 7 bases between the two germline ends. In germline, CDR1 is DFQATT, CDR2 SNEGSKA (reference sequence). There are 10 residues in the CDR3.

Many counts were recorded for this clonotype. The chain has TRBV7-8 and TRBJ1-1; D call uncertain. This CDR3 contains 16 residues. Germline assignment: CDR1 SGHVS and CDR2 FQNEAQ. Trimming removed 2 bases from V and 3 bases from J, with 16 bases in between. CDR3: CASSLKWPGKDTEAFF. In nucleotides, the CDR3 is TGTGCCAGCAGCTTAAAGTGGCCTGGTAAGGACACTGAAGCTTTCTTT.

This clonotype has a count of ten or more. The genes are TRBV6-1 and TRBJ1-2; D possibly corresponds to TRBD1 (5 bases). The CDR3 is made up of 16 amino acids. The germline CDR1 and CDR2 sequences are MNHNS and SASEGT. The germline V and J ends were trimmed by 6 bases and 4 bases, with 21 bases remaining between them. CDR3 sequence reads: CASSGGSADFLYGYTF. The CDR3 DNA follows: TGTGCCAGCAGCGGGGGATCCGCGGACTTCCTCTATGGCTACACCTTC.

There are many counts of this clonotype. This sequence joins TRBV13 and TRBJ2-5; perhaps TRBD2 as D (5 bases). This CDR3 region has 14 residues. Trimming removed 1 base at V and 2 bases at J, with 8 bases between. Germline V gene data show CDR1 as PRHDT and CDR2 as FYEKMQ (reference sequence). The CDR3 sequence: CASSLEGAQETQYF. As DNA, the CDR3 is TGTGCCAGCAGCTTAGAGGGAGCACAAGAGACCCAGTACTTC.

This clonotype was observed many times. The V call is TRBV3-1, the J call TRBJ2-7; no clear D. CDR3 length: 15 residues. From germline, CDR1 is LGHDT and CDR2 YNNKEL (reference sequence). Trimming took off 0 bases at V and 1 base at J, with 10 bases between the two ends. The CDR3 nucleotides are TGTGCCAGCAGCCAAGATGGGGTCACATCCTACGAGCAGTACTTC. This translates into CASSQDGVTSYEQYF.

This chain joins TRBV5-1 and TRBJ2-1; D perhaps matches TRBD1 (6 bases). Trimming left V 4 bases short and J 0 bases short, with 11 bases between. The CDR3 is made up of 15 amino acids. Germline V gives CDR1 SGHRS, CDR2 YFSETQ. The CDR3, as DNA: TGCGCCAGCAGCGTCGGGGACAACTCCTACAATGAGCAGTTCTTC. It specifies CASSVGDNSYNEQFF.

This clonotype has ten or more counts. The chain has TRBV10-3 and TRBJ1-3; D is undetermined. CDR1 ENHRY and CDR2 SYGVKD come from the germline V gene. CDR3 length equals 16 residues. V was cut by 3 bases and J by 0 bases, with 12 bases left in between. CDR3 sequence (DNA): TGTGCCATCAGTGACCCGACGGACCGCTCTGGAAACACCATATATTTT. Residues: CAISDPTDRSGNTIYF.

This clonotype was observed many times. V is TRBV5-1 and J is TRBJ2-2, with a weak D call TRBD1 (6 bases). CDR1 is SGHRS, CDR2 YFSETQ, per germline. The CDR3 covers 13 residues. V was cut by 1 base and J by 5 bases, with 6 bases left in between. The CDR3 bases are TGCGCCAGCAGCTTGACAGGGACCGGGGAGCTGTTTTTT. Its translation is CASSLTGTGELFF.

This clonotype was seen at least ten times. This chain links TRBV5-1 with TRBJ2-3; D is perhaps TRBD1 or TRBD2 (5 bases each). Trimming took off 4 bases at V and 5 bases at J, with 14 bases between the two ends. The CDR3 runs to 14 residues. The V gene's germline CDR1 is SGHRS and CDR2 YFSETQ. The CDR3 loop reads CASSEGWGRDTQYF. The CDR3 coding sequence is TGCGCCAGCAGCGAGGGGTGGGGGAGAGATACGCAGTATTTT.